The 22 T cell receptor beta chains reported below all come from one sample, sequenced in a study of blood T cell repertoires in COVID-19. Profiled with immunoSEQ multiplex PCR; TCRdb holds only in-frame clones, not every one. Here the sample spans around 230,000 clones, about 87% being singletons. The sample comprised PBMCs or T cells enriched from blood (not recorded which). The receptors derive from a young woman who had recovered from COVID-19.

CDR3 protein: CASSPGVDRANQPQHF. CDR3 DNA sequence: TGTGCCAGCTCACCGGGTGTGGACAGGGCTAATCAGCCCCAGCATTTT. The rearrangement links TRBV18 to TRBJ1-5, with TRBD1 matching over 8 bases. Per germline, CDR1 KGHSH and CDR2 LQKENI. With 3 bases clipped from V and 4 bases from J, the junction kept 8 bases outside the gene matches. The CDR3 loop spans 16 amino acids.

CDR3 loop: CATSRELGQNYGYTF. The DNA of the CDR3 is TGTGCCACCAGCAGAGAGCTTGGACAGAACTATGGCTACACCTTC. The chain is built from TRBV15 and TRBJ1-2, with D perhaps TRBD1 (6 bases). The length of the CDR3 is 15 residues. The germline V gene encodes CDR1 LNHNV and CDR2 YYDKDF (reference sequence). V was trimmed by 0 bases and J by 2 bases, leaving 10 bases between them.

In regard to this clone: Because the CDR3's place on the DNA is in doubt, the DNA is left out and the CDR3 is given as listed by TCRdb. This chain connects TRBV7-2 to TRBJ2-3; the D call of TRBD2 is as the table states it, not checked on the DNA. CDR1 SGHTA and CDR2 FQGNSA come from the germline V gene. The CDR3 spans 16 amino acids, including both terminal residues. The CDR3 region is CASSLGDFRGTDTQYF.

This chain uses TRBV4-1 with TRBJ1-2; 11 nucleotides align to TRBD1. CDR3 size: 15 residues. Germline CDR1 is MGHRA and CDR2 is YSYEKL. After removal of 1 base from V and 7 bases from J, the junction contained 5 bases not matched to a gene. CDR3 amino acids: CASSQGGDRGSGYTF. The CDR3 bases are TGCGCCAGCAGCCAAGGCGGGGACAGGGGGTCTGGCTACACCTTC.

The chain employs TRBV13 and TRBJ1-2; 7 bases map to TRBD1. This CDR3 has 13 amino acids. V lost 3 bases to trimming and J lost 8 bases; unmatched junction nucleotides: 6. Germline values: CDR1 PRHDT, CDR2 FYEKMQ (reference sequence). The CDR3 loop reads CASSFRQGDGYTF. In nucleotides, the CDR3 is TGTGCCAGCAGCTTTAGGCAGGGGGACGGCTACACCTTC.

The chain links TRBV14 to TRBJ1-3; the D is unclear. V lost 4 bases and J 4 bases, leaving 14 bases between the germline ends. Germline CDR1 reads SGHDN; CDR2 reads FVKESK. This CDR3 region has 15 residues. In DNA, the CDR3 is TGTGCCAGCAGCCCCCGGGTCCAGTCCGGAAACACCATATATTTT. This gives the protein CASSPRVQSGNTIYF.

This clone appeared once. V and J are TRBV4-2 and TRBJ1-1, with D possibly being TRBD1 (6 bases). The CDR3 has 15 amino acids. Germline CDR1 and CDR2: LGHNA and YNFKEQ. V was trimmed by 5 bases and J by 5 bases, leaving 18 bases between them. The CDR3 sequence is CASSGHRASGTEAFF. CDR3 in DNA: TGTGCCAGCAGCGGGCACAGGGCTTCGGGGACTGAAGCTTTCTTT.

The rearrangement uses TRBV27 and TRBJ2-1; 7 bases are a match to TRBD2. CDR1 and CDR2 (germline): MNHEY, SMNVEV (reference sequence). The ends lost 5 bases at V and 3 bases at J; junction bases unmatched: 7. CDR3 length equals 15 residues. CDR3 bases: TGTGCCAGCAGTACAGGACTAGGAGACTACAATGAGCAGTTCTTC. It encodes CASSTGLGDYNEQFF.

The rearrangement links TRBV25-1 to TRBJ1-4, with 8 positions matching TRBD1. The CDR3 has 15 amino acids. V was pared by 4 bases and J by 8 bases, with 9 bases of the junction left unmatched. Germline CDR1 is MGHDK and CDR2 is SYGVNS. CDR3 bases: TGTGCCAGCAGTGTTGACCCCGGACAGGGCGAAAAACTGTTTTTT. Its protein product is CASSVDPGQGEKLFF.

The chain links TRBV15 to TRBJ2-7; maybe TRBD1 (7 bases). The germline CDR1 and CDR2 sequences are LNHNV and YYDKDF (reference sequence). Trimming removed 1 base from V and 4 bases from J, with 14 bases in between. This CDR3 comprises 15 residues. The CDR3 here is CATSRVGAGGYEQYF. In nucleotides, the CDR3 is TGTGCCACCAGCAGAGTGGGGGCAGGGGGGTACGAGCAGTACTTC.

V and J are TRBV9 and TRBJ1-1; D is unclear. The length of the CDR3 is 13 residues. V lost 3 bases and J lost 1, with 7 bases in between. Looked up from germline, CDR1 is SGDLS and CDR2 is YYNGEE. CDR3 sequence (DNA): TGTGCCAGCAGCGAGGAGGGGAACACTGAAGCTTTCTTT. Protein: CASSEEGNTEAFF.

This clone was seen just once. V is TRBV7-3 and J is TRBJ1-4, with D uncertain. Germline CDR1 reads SGHTA; CDR2 reads FQGTGA. The CDR3 extends over 15 amino acids. V was clipped by 5 bases and J by 8 bases, with 18 bases between them. CDR3 sequence: CASSPGSVKREKLFF. DNA for the CDR3: TGTGCCAGCAGCCCCGGTTCGGTGAAGAGAGAAAAACTGTTTTTT.

The chain links TRBV4-3 to TRBJ2-7, with 8 nucleotides matching TRBD1. This CDR3 comprises 16 residues. V was clipped by 0 bases and J by 0 bases; unmatched bases: 4. Germline CDR1 is LGHNA and CDR2 is YSLEER. DNA for the CDR3: TGCGCCAGCAGCCAAGACTATGGGACAGGCTCCTACGAGCAGTACTTC. This translates into CASSQDYGTGSYEQYF.

This clone was picked up a small number of times. The chain couples TRBV5-1 to TRBJ2-1, with TRBD2 as a possible D gene (6 bases). The CDR3 totals 15 residues. V lost 4 bases and J lost 2, with 13 bases in between. Germline-derived CDR1 and CDR2 are SGHRS and YFSETQ. CDR3 residues: CASSAGGATYNEQFF. DNA of the CDR3: TGCGCCAGCAGCGCCGGAGGGGCGACCTACAATGAGCAGTTCTTC.

The chain employs TRBV4-3 and TRBJ2-3, with 10 bases matching TRBD1. The CDR3 loop spans 17 amino acids. Germline assignment: CDR1 LGHNA and CDR2 YSLEER. V lost 2 bases, J lost 4 bases, and 9 bases stayed unmatched. CDR3 bases: TGCGCCAGCAGCCAACACCGGGACAGGGGAGTGGCAGATACGCAGTATTTT. As protein: CASSQHRDRGVADTQYF.

The V gene is TRBV19, the J gene TRBJ1-3; weak D call: TRBD1 (5 bases). Germline CDR1 and CDR2: LNHDA and SQIVND (reference sequence). V was clipped by 7 bases and J by 0 bases, with 13 bases between them. This CDR3 spans 15 amino acids. DNA for the CDR3: TGTGCCAGTACCCCTACGACAGACTCTGGAAACACCATATATTTT. This codes for CASTPTTDSGNTIYF.

This chain joins TRBV5-1 and TRBJ2-2; weak D call: TRBD1 (7 bases). V was trimmed by 6 bases and J by 5 bases, leaving 17 bases between them. This CDR3 has 15 amino acids. Germline CDR1 reads SGHRS; CDR2 reads YFSETQ. The CDR3 coding sequence is TGCGCCAGCATTAGGGGGGACAGCAGGACCGGGGAGCTGTTTTTT. Its protein product is CASIRGDSRTGELFF.

The chain joins TRBV9 to TRBJ2-5; possibly TRBD1 for D (6 bases). This CDR3 is 16 amino acids long. The V gene lost 3 bases and the J gene lost 5 bases, with 20 bases spanning the gap. Germline V gives CDR1 SGDLS, CDR2 YYNGEE. CDR3 DNA sequence: TGTGCCAGCAGCGCCCCCCAGGGGTTCCACGTCGAGACCCAGTACTTC. Its translation is CASSAPQGFHVETQYF.

The chain is built from TRBV18 and TRBJ1-5; no definite D call. Trimming pared 4 bases from V and 5 bases from J, leaving 15 bases between. Germline V gives CDR1 KGHSH, CDR2 LQKENI. CDR3 size: 15 residues. In DNA, the CDR3 is TGTGCCAGCTCACGCGATCTCGGGGAGCATCAGCCCCAGCATTTT. Residues: CASSRDLGEHQPQHF.

The genes are TRBV5-6 and TRBJ2-5, with TRBD2 as a possible D gene (6 bases). Looked up from germline, CDR1 is SGHDT and CDR2 is YYEEEE. V was pared by 2 bases and J by 5 bases, with 7 bases between. This CDR3 has 12 amino acids. This CDR3 is CASSFGGETQYF. The CDR3 nucleotides read TGTGCCAGCAGCTTTGGGGGGGAGACCCAGTACTTC.

The V and J genes are TRBV18 and TRBJ1-4; 9 nucleotides line up with TRBD1. V dropped 6 bases and J dropped 7; count of bases not matched to a gene: 6. The germline gives CDR1 KGHSH, CDR2 LQKENI. This CDR3 contains 14 residues. CDR3 sequence (DNA): TGTGCCAGCTCGCTGGGACAGGGAGGTGAAAAACTGTTTTTT. Its protein product is CASSLGQGGEKLFF. Full variable domain (missing parts from reference TRBV18 and TRBJ1-4): NAGVMQNPRHLVRRRGQEARLRCSPMKGHSHVYWYRQLPEEGLKFMVYLQKENIIDESGMPKERFSAEFPKEGPSILRIQQVVRGDSAAYFCASSLGQGGEKLFFGSGTQLSVL.

In this sample, this clone turned up once. The chain joins TRBV4-1 to TRBJ1-1; the match to TRBD1 covers 7 bases. This CDR3 is built from 19 residues. In germline, CDR1 is MGHRA, CDR2 YSYEKL. With 4 bases clipped from V and 4 bases from J, the junction kept 21 bases outside the gene matches. The CDR3 protein is CASSRGTPRGRLIFTEAFF. CDR3 sequence (DNA): TGCGCCAGCAGCCGTGGGACCCCTAGGGGGCGGTTGATCTTCACTGAAGCTTTCTTT.